This T cell receptor (beta chain) derives from a study of long-term antiretroviral therapy in people with HIV. Overall study results and limits: Whichever time point was examined, clones expanded before ART dominated the repertoire. Whereas controls had wider CDR3 length ranges, HIV repertoires had narrower ones. With ART, diversity went up but was still lower than in transplant donor controls.

This CDR3 has 12 amino acids. V gave up 8 bases and J gave up 3 bases, with 10 bases separating them. Germline V lookup: CDR1 KGHSH, CDR2 LQKENI. The immunoSEQ assay was v3.0, run at survey level. Some clones are missing from TCRdb's copy, which holds only in-frame ones; the method was immunoSEQ multiplex PCR. The sample lists roughly 23,000 clones; 70% to 85% were seen once. Ahead of DNA extraction, samples held about 0.95-11 million cryopreserved PBMC each. As concerns this clone: The antigen remains unidentified.

This clonotype was obtained from a man aged 18 to 35 with HIV. Sample: unsorted PBMCs, taken 0.1 years before starting antiretroviral therapy. The genes are TRBV18 and TRBJ1-1, with no clear D. As DNA, the CDR3 is TGTGCCAGCCGTCAATGGGACACTGAAGCTTTCTTT. Protein product: CASRQWDTEAFF.